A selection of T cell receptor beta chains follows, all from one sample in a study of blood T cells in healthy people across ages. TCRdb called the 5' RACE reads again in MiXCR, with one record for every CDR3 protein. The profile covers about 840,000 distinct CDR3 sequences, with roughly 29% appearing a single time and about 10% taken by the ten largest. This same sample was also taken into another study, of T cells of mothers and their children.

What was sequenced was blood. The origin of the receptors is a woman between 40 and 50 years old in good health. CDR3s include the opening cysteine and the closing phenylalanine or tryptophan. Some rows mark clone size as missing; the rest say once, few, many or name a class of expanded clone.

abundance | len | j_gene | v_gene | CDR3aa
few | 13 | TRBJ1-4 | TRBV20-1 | CSVATPANEKLFF
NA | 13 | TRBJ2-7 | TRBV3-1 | CASRDRGNYEQYF
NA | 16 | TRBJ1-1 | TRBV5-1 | CASSLASQGAYTEAFF
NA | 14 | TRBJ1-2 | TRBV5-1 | CASSFSGQFYGYTF
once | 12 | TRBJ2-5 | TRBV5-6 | CASSPLLNEQYF
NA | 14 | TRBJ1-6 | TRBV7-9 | CASSLEDGGSPLHF
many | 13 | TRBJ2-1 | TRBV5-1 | CASGPRSYNEQFF
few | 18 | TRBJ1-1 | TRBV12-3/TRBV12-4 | CASSLRWRGARVLGEAFF
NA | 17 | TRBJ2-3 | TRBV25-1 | CASSGSPRDRGADTQYF
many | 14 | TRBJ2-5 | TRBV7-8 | CASRHTGESETQYF
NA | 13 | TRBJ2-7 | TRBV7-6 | CATSRTDSYEQYF
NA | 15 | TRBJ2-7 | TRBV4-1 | CASSQLGTGSCEQYF